The 22 T cell receptor beta chains in this list originate from one sample, sequenced in a study of shared clonotypes between healthy human individuals. TCRdb's copy holds only in-frame clones and misses some; the assay was immunoSEQ multiplex PCR. The sample lists over 100,000 clones; under 70% were seen once. Source material: memory CD8+ T cells sorted from blood. Subset defined: CD45RO+ cells pooled with CCR7-negative TemRA cells. The receptors were gathered from a woman in her twenties or thirties in good health.

The chain carries TRBV28 and TRBJ1-1; D unresolved. Germline loops: CDR1 MDHEN, CDR2 SYDVKM. V was clipped by 1 base and J by 1 base, with 7 bases between them. The length of the CDR3 is 14 residues. DNA for the CDR3: TGTGCCAGCAGTTTATATCCCAGGAACACTGAAGCTTTCTTT. Translation gives CASSLYPRNTEAFF.

V and J are TRBV19 and TRBJ2-5; 10 bases map to TRBD2. This CDR3 is built from 16 residues. The V gene end was trimmed by 3 bases and the J gene end by 1 base; junction bases not matched to a gene: 5. Germline values: CDR1 LNHDA, CDR2 SQIVND (reference sequence). CDR3 sequence reads: CASSIRLAGVQETQYF. The CDR3, as DNA: TGTGCCAGTAGTATTCGTCTAGCGGGGGTCCAAGAGACCCAGTACTTC.

The chain recombines TRBV6-5 with TRBJ2-1; possibly TRBD1 for D (6 bases). Germline V gene sequence: CDR1 MNHEY, CDR2 SVGAGI. Trimming shortened V by 0 bases and J by 10 bases, and 16 bases separated the two germline ends. This CDR3 comprises 15 residues. CDR3 amino acids: CASSYSATGRQEQFF. The CDR3 bases are TGTGCCAGCAGTTACTCGGCGACAGGCCGTCAAGAGCAGTTCTTC.

The chain joins TRBV29-1 to TRBJ1-2, with D tentatively TRBD1 (5 bases). Between the trimmed V and J ends, which lost 1 base and 5 bases, there was a span of 14 bases. CDR1 SQVTM and CDR2 ANQGSEA come from the germline V gene. CDR3 length equals 14 residues. CDR3 coding DNA: TGCAGCGTTGAAGGATCAGGGCCTATTTATGGCTACACCTTC. Amino acids: CSVEGSGPIYGYTF.

This clone came up many times. The rearrangement joins TRBV11-2 to TRBJ2-5; TRBD2 is a possible D gene (6 bases). Deletions cut 5 bases from V and 1 base from J, with 14 bases between. The CDR3 extends over 15 amino acids. Looked up from germline, CDR1 is SGHAT and CDR2 is FQNNGV. The DNA for the CDR3 is TGTGCCAGCAGCCGACTAGAACGTGGCCAAGAGACCCAGTACTTC. Amino acids: CASSRLERGQETQYF.

This clone showed up just once. The chain links TRBV27 to TRBJ2-3; TRBD1 matches at 7 bases. There are 19 residues in the CDR3. Trimming cost V 5 bases and J 2 bases; bases outside gene matches: 19. Germline V lookup: CDR1 MNHEY, CDR2 SMNVEV (reference sequence). The DNA of the CDR3 is TGTGCCAGCAGTGCCACAGGGGCCCTCTTCTTCCCACACACAGATACGCAGTATTTT. Its translation is CASSATGALFFPHTDTQYF.

J is TRBJ1-1 and V is TRBV9; D not resolved. Trimming took 0 bases from V and 0 from J, leaving 15 bases between them. The germline V gene has CDR1 SGDLS and CDR2 YYNGEE. This CDR3 has 17 residues. The CDR3 DNA follows: TGTGCCAGCAGCGTAGCGAGGGTGGGTAAAATGAACACTGAAGCTTTCTTT. This gives the protein CASSVARVGKMNTEAFF.

V and J are TRBV2 and TRBJ2-1, with 9 bases fitting TRBD1. Germline V gene data show CDR1 as SNHLY and CDR2 as FYNNEI. The V gene end was trimmed by 5 bases and the J gene end by 3 bases; junction bases not matched to a gene: 5. The CDR3 runs to 15 residues. CDR3 nucleotide sequence: TGTGCCAGCAGTCAAGTGACAGGGGGCTACAATGAGCAGTTCTTC. Protein: CASSQVTGGYNEQFF.

Regarding this clone: Other DNA sequences from this sample encode an identical CDR3 as well. The chain uses TRBV9 and TRBJ2-1, with TRBD2 as a possible D gene (6 bases). The germline CDR1 and CDR2 sequences are SGDLS and YYNGEE. The V end lost 0 bases, the J end lost 8 bases, and 12 bases lay between the germline ends. The CDR3 totals 14 residues. The CDR3 region has the DNA TGTGCCAGCAGCGTAGGCGGAGGGAGCGATGAGCAGTTCTTC. It codes for CASSVGGGSDEQFF. Using reference TRBV9 and TRBJ2-1 for the parts outside the CDR3, the full variable domain is DSGVTQTPKHLITATGQRVTLRCSPRSGDLSVYWYQQSLDQGLQFLIQYYNGEERAKGNILERFSAQQFPDLHSELNLSSLELGDSALYFCASSVGGGSDEQFFGPGTRLTVL.

Points on this clone: The same CDR3 is also encoded by other DNA sequences in this sample. The chain recombines TRBV11-2 with TRBJ2-1; D remains ambiguous. V lost 1 base and J 10 bases, leaving 5 bases between the germline ends. The CDR3 covers 11 residues. Germline V gives CDR1 SGHAT, CDR2 FQNNGV. The CDR3 DNA sequence: TGTGCCAGCAGCTTAGGGATAGAGCAGTTCTTC. This codes for CASSLGIEQFF. Drawing the rest from reference TRBV11-2 and TRBJ2-1, the complete variable domain is EAGVAQSPRYKIIEKRQSVAFWCNPISGHATLYWYQQILGQGPKLLIQFQNNGVVDDSQLPKDRFSAERLKGVDSTLKIQPAKLEDSAVYLCASSLGIEQFFGPGTRLTVL.

The chain recombines TRBV27 with TRBJ2-5; 9 nucleotides match TRBD2. The DNA end lines up better with TRBJ2-7; the J call may be wrong. The CDR3 covers 15 residues. CDR1 MNHEY and CDR2 SMNVEV come from the germline V gene (reference sequence). CDR3 loop: CASSFRPSGIDEQYF. CDR3 DNA: TGTGCCAGCAGTTTCCGGCCTAGCGGGATTGACGAGCAGTACTTC.

CDR3 coding DNA: TGTGCCAGCTCGGGACTAGGCAGTGGTGAGCAGTACTTC. As protein: CASSGLGSGEQYF. The rearrangement links TRBV6-1 to TRBJ2-7; TRBD2 aligns across 8 bases. Trimming at V came to 8 bases and at J to 7 bases, leaving 10 bases not matched to a gene. This CDR3 comprises 13 residues. Germline V lookup: CDR1 MNHNS, CDR2 SASEGT.

The J gene is TRBJ1-2, the V gene TRBV4-1; D unclear. The CDR3 consists of 15 residues. V lost 3 bases and J lost 8, with 19 bases in between. CDR1 is MGHRA and CDR2 is YSYEKL in the germline V gene. This CDR3 reads CASSQRPRRSRGYTF. CDR3 nucleotide sequence: TGCGCCAGCAGCCAGCGCCCTCGCAGGTCCCGGGGCTACACCTTC.

This clone has just a few counts. The chain joins TRBV28 to TRBJ2-7; D is perhaps TRBD1 (5 bases). CDR3 length: 13 amino acids. V was cut by 6 bases and J by 3 bases, with 12 bases left in between. Germline CDR1 and CDR2: MDHEN and SYDVKM. The CDR3 protein is CASRNPGIYEQYF. CDR3 DNA sequence: TGTGCCAGCAGGAACCCAGGGATCTACGAGCAGTACTTC.

The chain uses TRBV6-1 and TRBJ1-2; no clear D gene. The V end was cut by 2 bases, the J end by 6 bases, with 10 bases between. Germline assignment: CDR1 MNHNS and CDR2 SASEGT. This CDR3 comprises 13 residues. The CDR3 coding sequence is TGTGCCAGCAGTGAAATTGGAGGAGATGGCTACACCTTC. Amino acids: CASSEIGGDGYTF.

CDR3 nucleotides: TGTGCCAGCAGTCGGGGACTAGCGGGAGGGGAGTACCAAGAGACCCAGTACTTC. Translated, it gives CASSRGLAGGEYQETQYF. The chain recombines TRBV5-4 with TRBJ2-5; 16 bases are a match to TRBD2. This CDR3 contains 18 residues. The V gene end was trimmed by 5 bases and the J gene end by 0 bases; junction bases not matched to a gene: 7. Per germline, CDR1 SGHNT and CDR2 YYREEE (reference sequence).

The rearrangement uses TRBV6-5 and TRBJ2-7; no firm D call. The CDR3 runs 13 residues. The ends were cut back, 4 bases at V and 2 bases at J, with 9 bases in the middle. The germline V gene encodes CDR1 MNHEY and CDR2 SVGAGI. As DNA, the CDR3 is TGTGCCAGCAGTTTAACATTTACCTACGAGCAGTACTTC. Its protein product is CASSLTFTYEQYF.

This clone has only a few counts. Other DNA sequences from this sample encode an identical CDR3 as well. V gene TRBV5-4 combines with J gene TRBJ2-5, with D unclear. CDR3 size: 13 residues. Trimming took 0 bases from V and 1 from J, leaving 4 bases between them. In germline, CDR1 is SGHNT, CDR2 YYREEE (reference sequence). CDR3 nucleotides: TGTGCCAGCAGCTTGGAGTCCCAAGAGACCCAGTACTTC. This gives the protein CASSLESQETQYF.

The chain joins TRBV19 to TRBJ2-7; D is unresolved. CDR3 size: 17 residues. Germline lookup yields CDR1 LNHDA and CDR2 SQIVND (reference sequence). The V end was cut by 5 bases, the J end by 1 base, with 21 bases between. The CDR3 DNA reads as TGTGCCAGTAGTCCTTCCTTACCTTCCGTGGGGTCCTACGAGCAGTACTTC. Amino acids: CASSPSLPSVGSYEQYF.

This clone was seen only a few times. V usage is TRBV28 and J usage is TRBJ2-2; D uncertain. The CDR3 contains 14 residues. CDR1 is MDHEN and CDR2 is SYDVKM in the germline V gene. The V end lost 2 bases, the J end lost 2 bases, and 6 bases lay between the germline ends. In DNA, the CDR3 is TGTGCCAGCAGTTTAAGTTATAACACCGGGGAGCTGTTTTTT. Its translation is CASSLSYNTGELFF.

V usage is TRBV6-1 and J usage is TRBJ2-5; D is uncertain. This CDR3 has 11 residues. Per germline, CDR1 MNHNS and CDR2 SASEGT. V shed 5 bases and J shed 5 bases, with 6 bases lying between them. The CDR3 spells CASSLFETQYF. CDR3 coding DNA: TGTGCCAGCAGTCTTTTTGAGACCCAGTACTTC.

This clone occurred once. This chain joins TRBV7-9 and TRBJ2-7; perhaps TRBD2 as D (6 bases). This CDR3 region has 17 residues. CDR1 is SEHNR, CDR2 FQNEAQ, per germline (reference sequence). The ends were cut back, 2 bases at V and 5 bases at J, with 22 bases in the middle. In nucleotides, the CDR3 is TGTGCCAGCAGCTTAAACATTCTTGGGGGAGGAGGTCACGAGCAGTACTTC. Translation gives CASSLNILGGGGHEQYF.